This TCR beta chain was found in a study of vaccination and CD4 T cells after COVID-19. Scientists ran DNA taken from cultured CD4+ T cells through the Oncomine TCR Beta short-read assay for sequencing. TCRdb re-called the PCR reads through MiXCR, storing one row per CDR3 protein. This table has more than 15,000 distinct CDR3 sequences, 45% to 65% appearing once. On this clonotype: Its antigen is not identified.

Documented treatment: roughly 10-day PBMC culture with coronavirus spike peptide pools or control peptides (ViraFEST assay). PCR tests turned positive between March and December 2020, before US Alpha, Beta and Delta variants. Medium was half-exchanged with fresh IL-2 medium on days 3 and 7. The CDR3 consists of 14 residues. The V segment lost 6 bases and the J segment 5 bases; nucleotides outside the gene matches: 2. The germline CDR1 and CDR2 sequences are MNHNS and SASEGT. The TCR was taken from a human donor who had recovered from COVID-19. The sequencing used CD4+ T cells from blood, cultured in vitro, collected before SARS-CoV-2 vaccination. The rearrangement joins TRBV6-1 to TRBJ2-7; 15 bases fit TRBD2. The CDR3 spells CASSGLAGGNEQYF. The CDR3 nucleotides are TGTGCCAGCAGCGGACTAGCGGGAGGGAACGAGCAGTACTTC.